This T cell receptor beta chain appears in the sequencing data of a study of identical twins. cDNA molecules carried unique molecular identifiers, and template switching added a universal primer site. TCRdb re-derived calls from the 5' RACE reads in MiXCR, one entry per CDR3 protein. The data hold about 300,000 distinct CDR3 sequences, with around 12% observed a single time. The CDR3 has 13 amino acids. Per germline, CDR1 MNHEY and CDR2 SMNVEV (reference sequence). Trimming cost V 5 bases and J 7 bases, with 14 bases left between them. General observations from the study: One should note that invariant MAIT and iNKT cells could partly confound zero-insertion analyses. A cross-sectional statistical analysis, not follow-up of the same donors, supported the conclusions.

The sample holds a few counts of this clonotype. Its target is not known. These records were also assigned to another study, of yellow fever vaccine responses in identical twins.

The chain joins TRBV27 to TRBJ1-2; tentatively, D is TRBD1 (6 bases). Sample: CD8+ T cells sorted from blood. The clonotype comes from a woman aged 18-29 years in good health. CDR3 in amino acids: CASSPYGGPGYTF. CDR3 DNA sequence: TGTGCCAGCAGTCCATACGGGGGGCCTGGCTACACCTTC.